The entry below describes one TCR beta chain. What it recognizes is unknown. Looked up from germline, CDR1 is LNHDA and CDR2 is SQIVND (reference sequence). The CDR3 runs to 14 residues. This entry is derived from a study of monozygotic twins with inflammatory bowel disease. TCRdb reprocessed the 5' RACE reads and reports one entry per CDR3 protein, with no DNA. The repertoire table contains 300,000 to 450,000 distinct CDR3 sequences. Study-wide results and caveats: No discrimination was achieved between different T cell subtypes. A lone strong IBD-associated signal or clonotype found no support.

Sequencing was carried out using blood. The chain carries TRBV19 and TRBJ1-5; TCRdb's D call of TRBD1 is untestable without DNA. The sequence was collected from a human donor with ulcerative colitis or Crohn's disease, or a healthy co-twin of an affected twin (not recorded which). The CDR3 loop is CASSITGGNQPQHF.